One T cell receptor beta chain is described in this entry. Its antigen remains unidentified. The CDR3 covers 15 residues. Trimming took 5 bases from V and 6 from J; bases not matched to a gene: 9. Germline CDR1 reads SGHVS; CDR2 reads FQNEAQ. After extraction with the RNeasy kit, about 0.45 to 1 ug of the RNA was reverse transcribed using random hexamers. In TCRdb, the immunoSEQ multiplex PCR reads were re-called with MiXCR into one record per CDR3 protein. This table has more than 200,000 distinct CDR3 sequences, 94% appearing once. The data stem from a study of CD8 T cells in Susac syndrome. Findings and caveats of the study: It was acknowledged in the study that the number of individuals who were included in its TCR sequencing and HLA analysis was relatively small.

The origin of this receptor is a human donor with Susac syndrome. This chain joins TRBV7-8 and TRBJ1-2; 10 bases fit TRBD1. Input material: CD4+ T cells from PBMCs. The CDR3 region has the DNA TGTGCCAGCAGCCTGTGGGACAGGGGCTCCGATGGCTACACCTTC. Its translation is CASSLWDRGSDGYTF. Complete variable domain (other parts from reference TRBV7-8 and TRBJ1-2): GAGVSQSPRYKVAKRGQDVALRCDPISGHVSLFWYQQALGQGPEFLTYFQNEAQLDKSGLPSDRFFAERPEGSVSTLKIQRTQQEDSAVYLCASSLWDRGSDGYTFGSGTRLTVV.